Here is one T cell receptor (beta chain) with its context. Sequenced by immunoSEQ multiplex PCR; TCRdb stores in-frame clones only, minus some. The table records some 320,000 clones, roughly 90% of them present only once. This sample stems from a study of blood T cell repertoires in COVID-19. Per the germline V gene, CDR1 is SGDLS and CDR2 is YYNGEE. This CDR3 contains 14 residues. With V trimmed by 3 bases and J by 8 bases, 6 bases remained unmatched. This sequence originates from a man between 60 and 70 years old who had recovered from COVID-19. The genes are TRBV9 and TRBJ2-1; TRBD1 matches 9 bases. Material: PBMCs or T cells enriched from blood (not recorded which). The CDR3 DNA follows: TGTGCCAGCAGCGCCGGACAGGGGAACGATGAGCAGTTCTTC. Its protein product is CASSAGQGNDEQFF.